This T cell receptor (beta chain) comes out of a study of shared clonotypes between healthy human individuals. The CDR3 is 15 residues long. Trimming left V 1 base short and J 4 bases short, with 10 bases between. Per germline, CDR1 SGHNT and CDR2 YENEEA. TCRdb's copy holds only in-frame clones and misses some; the assay was immunoSEQ multiplex PCR. This repertoire shows over 2 million clones, 90% to 95% found once; its top ten account for roughly 0.13%. Sample: naive CD4+ T cells sorted from blood. The subset was: CD45RA+ positively selected. This clonotype originated in a man aged 18 to 29 in good health. The rearrangement uses TRBV11-3 and TRBJ2-2; D is possibly TRBD2 (6 bases). CDR3 coding DNA: TGTGCCAGCAGCTTAGGGGCCGGGAGCACCGGGGAGCTGTTTTTT. It translates to CASSLGAGSTGELFF.